These 17 T cell receptor beta chains were sequenced from one sample in a study of shared T cell receptors in the human thymus. Method: immunoSEQ multiplex PCR; TCRdb's copy keeps in-frame clones and lacks some. The table has hundreds of thousands of clones, about 87% seen once; the top ten hold more than 0.009%. Separately, the same data were catalogued under a study of human thymus T cells.

Sample: thymocytes. The receptors stem from a boy under two years old with a congenital heart defect.

This clone is a singleton in its sample. This rearrangement joins TRBV7-2 to TRBJ1-2, with 11 bases identical to TRBD1. The CDR3 contains 16 residues. From germline, CDR1 is SGHTA and CDR2 FQGNSA. The junction had 10 bases not matched to a gene; V was cut back by 5 bases and J by 5 bases. Here the CDR3 reads CASSAPGTGGRYGYTF. The CDR3 DNA reads as TGTGCCAGCAGCGCTCCGGGGACAGGGGGTCGTTATGGCTACACCTTC.

In its sample, this clone was seen a few times. The chain uses TRBV7-6 and TRBJ1-2, with 8 nucleotides matching TRBD1. Trimming at V came to 5 bases and at J to 6 bases, leaving 26 bases not matched to a gene. Per the germline V gene, CDR1 is SGHVS and CDR2 is FNYEAQ. This CDR3 comprises 20 residues. For the CDR3, the DNA is TGTGCCAGCAGCCCGACAGGGGAAACCCTATATGGAGGTCTTGCCCATGGCTACACCTTC. It specifies CASSPTGETLYGGLAHGYTF.

The count of this clone is one. This sequence joins TRBV27 and TRBJ1-4; TRBD1 might be the D (5 bases). CDR1 and CDR2 (germline): MNHEY, SMNVEV (reference sequence). This CDR3 is built from 17 residues. V dropped 5 bases and J dropped 2 bases, with 18 bases sitting between them. The CDR3 DNA is TGTGCCAGCAGTCCCTGGACACCGTTCATCACTAATGAAAAACTGTTTTTT. This translates into CASSPWTPFITNEKLFF.

The sample holds one count of this clone. The gene calls are TRBV14 and TRBJ2-5; maybe TRBD1 (6 bases). Gene TRBJ2-7 matches the end of the DNA better, so the J call may be wrong. The CDR3 runs 15 residues. Germline CDR1 reads SGHDN; CDR2 reads FVKESK. DNA for the CDR3: TGTGCCAGCAGCCAGGCTCCGGGACAAAGCTACGAGCAGTACTTC. It translates to CASSQAPGQSYEQYF.

This sequence joins TRBV27 and TRBJ1-3, with a weak D call TRBD1 (5 bases). This CDR3 region has 15 residues. Germline CDR1 is MNHEY and CDR2 is SMNVEV (reference sequence). Deletions cut 9 bases from V and 2 bases from J, with 17 bases between. DNA of the CDR3: TGTGCCAGTCTACCATCCAGGGTTACTGGAAACACCATATATTTT. Protein sequence: CASLPSRVTGNTIYF.

This clone was counted between two and nine times. The V and J genes are TRBV18 and TRBJ1-2; D is undetermined. Trimming shortened V by 0 bases and J by 4 bases, and 12 bases separated the two germline ends. The germline CDR1 and CDR2 sequences are KGHSH and LQKENI. There are 15 residues in the CDR3. CDR3 nucleotide sequence: TGTGCCAGCTCACCACCCCCCCCTGCGATCTATGGCTACACCTTC. Its protein is CASSPPPPAIYGYTF.

This chain joins TRBV6-5 and TRBJ2-7; possible D gene TRBD2, 6 bases. The CDR3 consists of 12 residues. Germline CDR1 and CDR2: MNHEY and SVGAGI. V lost 8 bases and J 1 base, leaving 9 bases between the germline ends. CDR3 sequence (DNA): TGTGCCAGCGGTAGCGGTTCCTACGAGCAGTACTTC. It translates to CASGSGSYEQYF.

The chain links TRBV5-8 to TRBJ2-7; weak D call: TRBD2 (5 bases). The germline V gene has CDR1 SGHTS and CDR2 YDEGEE. The CDR3 runs to 13 residues. Trimming shortened V by 5 bases and J by 2 bases, and 11 bases separated the two germline ends. The CDR3 DNA follows: TGTGCCAGCAGACGGACGGGAACCTACGAGCAGTACTTC. Protein: CASRRTGTYEQYF.

V usage is TRBV4-3 and J usage is TRBJ1-1; possible D gene TRBD1, 5 bases. Germline CDR1 LGHNA, CDR2 YSLEER. The V end was cut by 0 bases, the J end by 7 bases, with 15 bases between. The CDR3 is made up of 15 amino acids. The CDR3 bases are TGCGCCAGCAGCCAAGAAGTAGCGGGGGTTGGTGAAGCTTTCTTT. Its translation is CASSQEVAGVGEAFF.

V is TRBV12-5 and J is TRBJ2-7; D unresolved. The CDR3 has 13 residues. From germline, CDR1 is LGHNT and CDR2 FRNRAP. Trimming removed 5 bases at V and 3 bases at J, with 11 bases between. CDR3 region: CASGLDGFYEQYF. CDR3 coding DNA: TGTGCTAGTGGTCTAGACGGCTTCTACGAGCAGTACTTC.

The V call is TRBV19, the J call TRBJ1-1, with 8 positions matching TRBD1. In germline, CDR1 is LNHDA, CDR2 SQIVND (reference sequence). V lost 5 bases, J lost 0 bases, and 26 bases stayed unmatched. The CDR3 is made up of 22 amino acids. The CDR3 loop reads CASSPIPRDETGASSMNTEAFF. CDR3 nucleotides: TGTGCCAGTAGTCCAATACCGCGGGACGAGACAGGGGCTTCTTCAATGAACACTGAAGCTTTCTTT.

The CDR3 is CASGLTSGSMGNEQFF. The CDR3 DNA is TGTGCTAGTGGTTTGACTAGCGGGAGTATGGGGAATGAGCAGTTCTTC. This sequence joins TRBV12-5 and TRBJ2-1; TRBD2 matches at 11 bases. Germline trimming cut 2 bases from V and 7 bases from J; bases unmatched to any gene: 7. Germline-derived CDR1 and CDR2 are LGHNT and FRNRAP. This CDR3 is 16 amino acids long.

This rearrangement joins TRBV5-1 to TRBJ2-1, with 9 nucleotides matching TRBD1. V lost 3 bases, J lost 5 bases, and 6 bases stayed unmatched. This CDR3 comprises 15 residues. Germline V gene lookup returns CDR1 SGHRS and CDR2 YFSETQ. CDR3 residues: CASSSRRDRDNEQFF. Here the CDR3 DNA reads TGCGCCAGCAGCTCGCGTAGGGACAGGGACAATGAGCAGTTCTTC.

The J gene is TRBJ2-3, the V gene TRBV7-2; the D is unclear. In germline, CDR1 is SGHTA, CDR2 FQGNSA. The CDR3 runs to 17 residues. V was pared by 5 bases and J by 0 bases, with 18 bases between. CDR3 residues: CASSPVSPTHSTDTQYF. CDR3 nucleotide sequence: TGTGCCAGCAGCCCGGTCTCCCCAACCCATAGCACAGATACGCAGTATTTT.

This clone was found a few times. The CDR3 protein is CASSQRDPSSGANVLTF. The CDR3 nucleotides read TGTGCCAGCAGCCAGCGAGACCCTAGCTCTGGGGCCAACGTCCTGACTTTC. The V call is TRBV4-2, the J call TRBJ2-6; D call uncertain. The V and J ends lost 3 bases and 0 bases respectively, with 12 bases between them. Germline CDR1 LGHNA, CDR2 YNFKEQ. The CDR3 is made up of 17 amino acids.

The J gene is TRBJ1-4, the V gene TRBV19; 9 nucleotides match TRBD1. The CDR3 has 15 residues. V lost 6 bases and J lost 6; bases outside the gene matches: 8. Per the germline V gene, CDR1 is LNHDA and CDR2 is SQIVND (reference sequence). Here the CDR3 reads CASRGPGQGDEKLFF. CDR3 sequence (DNA): TGTGCCAGTAGGGGACCGGGACAGGGAGATGAAAAACTGTTTTTT. Together with reference TRBV19 and TRBJ1-4, the CDR3 gives the full variable domain: DGGITQSPKYLFRKEGQNVTLSCEQNLNHDAMYWYRQDPGQGLRLIYYSQIVNDFQKGDIAEGYSVSREKKESFPLTVTSAQKNPTAFYLCASRGPGQGDEKLFFGSGTQLSVL.

Details on this clone: The conserved phenylalanine or tryptophan normally closing the CDR3 is absent here, so this likely arose from a read error. This chain joins TRBV28 and TRBJ2-2; TRBD2 aligns across 8 bases. The trim removed 7 bases at V and 4 bases at J, leaving 2 bases unmatched. The CDR3 is made up of 13 amino acids. Germline V gene data show CDR1 as MDHEN and CDR2 as SYDVKM. CDR3 DNA sequence: TGTGCCAGCACGCGGGGGGCCACCGGGGAGCTGTTTTCT. Its translation is CASTRGATGELFS.